The entry below describes one T cell receptor beta chain. The specificity of this receptor is unknown. There are no base qualities to consult, and no much larger clone falls within one base. Deletion took 3 bases off V and 3 bases off J, with a span of 12 bases between the germline ends. From the cysteine through the phenylalanine, the CDR3 covers 15 amino acids. The read is trimmed to its CDR3 DNA, 45 bases read in frame from base 1. Reading the germline V gene (reference sequence) gives CDR1 LNHDA and CDR2 SQIVND. The data were obtained in a study of T cell repertoires in cytomegalovirus infection (dated by TCRdb to about 2019). Background for the entire study: Alongside well-studied HLA-B-restricted epitopes, the peptide stimulations were aimed at recently identified HLA-C-restricted CMV epitopes, whose presentation resists viral immunomodulation. Donor HLA type was relevant to the analysis, as public TCR beta signatures indicated carriage of CMV infection together with the matching HLA type. General conclusions and limits of the study: In both this cohort and an independent cohort of more than 350 donors, the cumulative frequency of public TCR beta family members distinguished carriers of CMV infection plus the relevant HLA type. The ex vivo response was dominated by HLA-C-restricted CMV-specific TCR beta clonotypes, which also provided the single most frequent clonotype in two of eight donors.

The instrument given in TCRdb is Illumina HiSeq 1500. TCRdb redid the processing of the public reads, applying fastp at Q25 and MiXCR, and retained in-frame beta chains. Rows with one shared CDR3 protein collapse into an entry with the most common genes and DNA. The sample table holds 800,000 to 950,000 distinct CDR3 sequences, of which approximately 30% were seen once. The top ten clones comprise roughly 12% of the sample. The treatment or condition label corresponds to: in vitro stimulation with specific CMV peptide epitopes to enrich CMV-specific T cells. The sequence links TRBV19 to TRBJ1-3; the D gene remains uncertain. The source is a human donor in good health (CMV status not recorded). Some clones in this sample may be carry-over from other donors' samples. The input for sequencing was cultured CD8+ T cells from PBMCs, taken from culture after CMV antigen stimulation. The sequenced DNA is TGTGCCAGTAGTATTACTGGGTATGGTGGAAACACCATATATTTT. The resulting protein is CASSITGYGGNTIYF.